Following are 3 T cell receptor beta chains from one sample sequenced in a study of human T cells and chemical hapten exposure. Each CDR3 protein gets one entry after TCRdb re-called the RACE reads with MiXCR. The sample consists of fewer than 85,000 distinct CDR3 sequences, approximately 8% of them appearing once. Time point described: healthy volunteer bleed at 6 weeks. Unfractionated whole blood yielded the extracted total RNA. The sequenced sample was whole blood. The receptor set was obtained from a male donor in good health. Some clones in this sample may be carry-over from other donors' samples.

The chain joins TRBV3-1 to TRBJ2-1, with 12 bases identical to TRBD2. Germline lookup yields CDR1 LGHDT and CDR2 YNNKEL (reference sequence). The CDR3 covers 15 residues. V gave up 6 bases and J gave up 9 bases; unmatched junction bases: 9. The CDR3 DNA sequence: TGTGCCAGCAGACCCGAGACTAGCGGGGGTGGTGAGCAGTTCTTC. Encoded protein: CASRPETSGGGEQFF.

V is TRBV5-1 and J is TRBJ2-6, with unresolved D. V was pared by 0 bases and J by 0 bases, with 7 bases between. Germline CDR1 SGHRS, CDR2 YFSETQ. The CDR3 covers 16 residues. Written as DNA, the CDR3 is TGCGCCAGCAGCTTGGAACATTTCTCTGGGGCCAACGTCCTGACTTTC. As protein: CASSLEHFSGANVLTF.

This clonotype was counted at least ten times. CDR3 DNA sequence: TGTGCCAGTGGATCAGGGAACTACGAGCAGTACTTC. Amino acid sequence: CASGSGNYEQYF. The chain combines TRBV28 with TRBJ2-7; perhaps TRBD1 as D (5 bases). The V end was cut by 9 bases, the J end by 3 bases, with 12 bases between. The CDR3 loop spans 12 amino acids. Germline CDR1 MDHEN, CDR2 SYDVKM.